One T cell receptor beta chain is described in this entry. This entry belongs to a study of beta chain features in type 1 diabetes. Germline lookup yields CDR1 GTSNPN and CDR2 SVGIG (reference sequence). Trimming pared 2 bases from V and 2 bases from J, leaving 10 bases between. CDR3 length equals 14 residues. As every portion of the isolated RNA was reverse transcribed, the sequencing read expressed TCRB transcripts. Measured with immunoSEQ multiplex PCR; TCRdb has only the in-frame clones, and not every one. The sample records 330,000 or so clones, 15% to 20% being singletons. V is TRBV30 and J is TRBJ1-5; perhaps TRBD1 as D (6 bases). The source material was naive CD4+ T cells from blood. The source is a woman younger than 30 in good health. The CDR3: CAWSWGRGNQPQHF. The CDR3 DNA reads TGTGCCTGGAGTTGGGGGCGCGGCAATCAGCCCCAGCATTTT.